This T cell receptor (beta chain) was recorded in a study of post-analysis software for immune sequencing data. Study in general: Relapsing-remitting, secondary progressive and progressive-relapsing forms of multiple sclerosis all featured among disease courses. Notes on the study in general: Diversity measured as normalized Chao1 was significantly lower in multiple sclerosis patients than in controls.

A word on this clonotype: Its target is not known.

Incorporated into the TCR beta cDNA libraries were unique molecular identifiers, which served to reduce PCR and sequencing biases. TCRdb passed the PCR reads through MiXCR, listing each CDR3 protein once. Among 750,000 to 900,000 distinct CDR3 sequences listed, approximately 44% were seen once. The TCR originated in a girl aged 10-17 years with multiple sclerosis. Sequencing used blood.

In DNA, the CDR3 is TGTGCCATCATGACGACGGCTAACTATGGCTACACCTTC. Amino acid sequence: CAIMTTANYGYTF. The chain joins TRBV10-3 to TRBJ1-2; D remains ambiguous. V was pared by 7 bases and J by 0 bases, with 9 bases between. Germline V gene data show CDR1 as ENHRY and CDR2 as SYGVKD. The CDR3 runs 13 residues.